This TCR beta chain was retrieved from a study of blood T cell repertoires in COVID-19. Background on the study: Samples representing acute and convalescent COVID-19 were sourced from the United States, Italy and Spain. The cDNA or gDNA used as material had been derived from T cells, B-cell-depleted T cells, or PBMCs.

Germline V gene lookup returns CDR1 SGHAT and CDR2 FQNNGV. Trimming removed 1 base at V and 0 bases at J, with 15 bases between. The CDR3 totals 17 residues. Profiling relied on immunoSEQ multiplex PCR, and the TCRdb table lists in-frame clones only, not all of them. The data show 250,000 or so clones, approximately 86% seen once. Material for sequencing was PBMCs or T cells enriched from blood (not recorded which). V gene TRBV11-2 combines with J gene TRBJ1-2; D might be TRBD1 (5 bases). The receptor's source is a woman aged 18 to 35 who had recovered from COVID-19. The CDR3 coding sequence is TGTGCCAGCAGCTTAGCCCCCGGACAATCTCCTAACTATGGCTACACCTTC. Translating gives CASSLAPGQSPNYGYTF.